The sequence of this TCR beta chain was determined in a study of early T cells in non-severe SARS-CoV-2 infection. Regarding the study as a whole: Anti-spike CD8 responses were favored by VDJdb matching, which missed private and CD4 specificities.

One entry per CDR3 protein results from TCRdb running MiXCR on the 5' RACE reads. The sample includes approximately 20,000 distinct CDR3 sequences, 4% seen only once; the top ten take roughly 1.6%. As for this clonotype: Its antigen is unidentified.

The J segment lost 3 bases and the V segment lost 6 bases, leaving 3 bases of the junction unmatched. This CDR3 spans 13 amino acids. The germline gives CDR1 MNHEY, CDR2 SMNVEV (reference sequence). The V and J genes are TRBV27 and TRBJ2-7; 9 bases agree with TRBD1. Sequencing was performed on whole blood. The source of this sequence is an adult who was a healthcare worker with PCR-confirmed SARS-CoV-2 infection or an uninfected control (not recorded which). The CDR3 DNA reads TGTGCCAGCAGCGGGACAGGGATCTACGAGCAGTACTTC. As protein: CASSGTGIYEQYF.